This TCR beta chain was obtained from a study of T cell repertoires in cytomegalovirus infection. Study as a whole: CMV infection plus the matching HLA type was flagged by public TCR beta signatures.

TCRdb fed the reads into MiXCR, producing one record per CDR3 protein. The data contain around 260,000 distinct CDR3 sequences, approximately 9.1% of them seen just once; the ten biggest clones take up roughly 16%. On this clonotype: The antigen remains unidentified.

Study observations and caveats: Summed public TCR beta family frequency identified CMV carriers bearing the relevant HLA. There were HLA-C-restricted CMV-specific TCR beta clonotypes dominating the ex vivo response.

V was trimmed by 1 base and J by 4 bases, leaving 16 bases between them. The CDR3 covers 17 residues. Germline V gene data show CDR1 as SGHTA and CDR2 as FQGNSA. The source material was PBMCs. The chain uses TRBV7-2 and TRBJ2-2; possibly TRBD2 for D (5 bases). The sequence was obtained from a human donor in good health (CMV status not recorded). Some clones in this sample may be carry-over from other donors' samples. CDR3 amino acids: CASSLVLGIGSTGELFF. The CDR3 DNA reads TGTGCCAGCAGCTTAGTTCTGGGGATTGGGAGCACCGGGGAGCTGTTTTTT.